This T cell receptor (beta chain) was documented in a study of T cells after yellow fever vaccination. Study results and limitations: A secondary response was less intense yet reached its peak sooner, at day 5 versus 15.

The sample holds many counts of this clonotype. Its specificity is unknown. TCR cDNA was made by 5'RACE template switching, adding a universal primer site and UMIs. One entry per CDR3 protein results from TCRdb running MiXCR on the 5' RACE reads. This sample has some 240,000 distinct CDR3 sequences, with about 3.7% found just once. J lost 5 bases, V lost 5 bases, and 7 bases had no gene match. Germline V gives CDR1 SNHLY, CDR2 FYNNEI. This CDR3 region has 14 residues. The V gene is TRBV2, the J gene TRBJ2-5; 8 nucleotides match TRBD1. The receptor comes from a young man who received the YFV17D yellow fever vaccine. Sample: PBMCs, taken 15 days after the yellow fever booster vaccination. CDR3 nucleotides: TGTGCCAGCAGTCGACAGGGGAAATCCGAGACCCAGTACTTC. Translated, it gives CASSRQGKSETQYF. Full variable domain (remainder filled in from reference TRBV2 and TRBJ2-5): EPEVTQTPSHQVTQMGQEVILRCVPISNHLYFYWYRQILGQKVEFLVSFYNNEISEKSEIFDDQFSVERPDGSNFTLKIRSTKLEDSAMYFCASSRQGKSETQYFGPGTRLLVL.